The sequence of this T cell receptor (beta chain) was determined in a study of blood T cell repertoires in COVID-19. For the study at large: The samples span acute and convalescent COVID-19 from the United States, Italy and Spain.

This CDR3 contains 15 residues. CDR1 is SGHVS, CDR2 FQNEAQ, per germline. Trimming stripped 1 base from V and 1 base from J, with 10 bases between. Assay: immunoSEQ multiplex PCR; the TCRdb copy retains only in-frame clones and omits some. This table has roughly 240,000 clones, less than 85% appearing once. The rearrangement uses TRBV7-8 and TRBJ1-1, with D maybe TRBD1 (6 bases). The sequence was obtained from a man aged 55 to 70 who had recovered from COVID-19. Specimen: peripheral blood. Written as DNA, the CDR3 is TGTGCCAGCAGCTTAGGGATACAGGGGAACACTGAAGCTTTCTTT. Translation: CASSLGIQGNTEAFF.